These 18 T cell receptor beta chains originate from one sample sequenced in a study of T cells in Graves' hyperthyroidism and ophthalmopathy. TCR beta CDR3 region amplification was performed from RNA transcripts. During a first-round RT-PCR of the TCR CDR3, the HTBI primer set was used. MiXCR was run by TCRdb on the multiplex PCR reads, yielding one entry per CDR3 protein. The sample lists some 490,000 distinct CDR3 sequences, under 25% occurring once. Sequenced input: blood. All receptors come from a woman in her 70s with Graves' ophthalmopathy.

The V gene is TRBV5-1, the J gene TRBJ1-6, with D unclear. This CDR3 region has 14 residues. The germline V gene has CDR1 SGHRS and CDR2 YFSETQ. V gave up 0 bases and J gave up 5 bases, with 6 bases separating them. The CDR3 loop is CASSLDGNNSPLHF. The CDR3 coding sequence is TGCGCCAGCAGCTTGGACGGGAATAATTCACCCCTCCACTTT.

The chain combines TRBV3-1 with TRBJ1-1; no clear D gene. Trimming removed 2 bases at V and 6 bases at J, with 7 bases between. The CDR3 length is 12 residues. The germline gives CDR1 LGHDT, CDR2 YNNKEL (reference sequence). The CDR3 sequence is CASSQSGSEAFF. For the CDR3, the DNA is TGTGCCAGCAGCCAATCTGGTTCTGAAGCTTTCTTT.

Only a few counts were recorded for this clonotype. This sequence joins TRBV4-3 and TRBJ1-1; D is perhaps TRBD1 (5 bases). The CDR3 consists of 14 residues. Germline V gene sequence: CDR1 LGHNA, CDR2 YSLEER. V was cut by 4 bases and J by 5 bases, with 14 bases left in between. CDR3 nucleotide sequence: TGCGCCAGCAGCCCCCAGGTGGGGCGGACTGAAGCTTTCTTT. This translates into CASSPQVGRTEAFF.

Ten or more counts support this clonotype. This chain uses TRBV3-1 with TRBJ1-1; D gene unclear. Trimming removed 1 base at V and 5 bases at J, with 11 bases between. This CDR3 has 14 residues. The germline V gene has CDR1 LGHDT and CDR2 YNNKEL (reference sequence). The CDR3 is CASSQGPGRTEAFF. The CDR3 bases are TGTGCCAGCAGCCAAGGGCCAGGAAGAACTGAAGCTTTCTTT.

DNA of the CDR3: TGCGCCAGCAGCTTAAGACAGCGACTCTCTGGGGCCAACGTCCTGACTTTC. It codes for CASSLRQRLSGANVLTF. The chain joins TRBV5-1 to TRBJ2-6; possibly TRBD1 for D (5 bases). The CDR3 has 17 residues. V was trimmed by 2 bases and J by 0 bases, leaving 12 bases between them. Per germline, CDR1 SGHRS and CDR2 YFSETQ.

The chain combines TRBV7-2 with TRBJ1-5; tentative D call: TRBD1 (5 bases). This CDR3 contains 13 residues. Deletions cut 3 bases from V and 8 bases from J, with 11 bases between. Germline V gene lookup returns CDR1 SGHTA and CDR2 FQGNSA. The CDR3 loop is CASSLGPNEPQHF. The CDR3 coding sequence is TGTGCCAGCAGCTTGGGACCAAACGAGCCCCAGCATTTT.

CDR3 nucleotides: TGTGCCAGCAGTAGGTACAGGGTAGAGAACACTGAAGCTTTCTTT. Its protein product is CASSRYRVENTEAFF. This chain joins TRBV6-1 and TRBJ1-1, with D maybe TRBD1 (6 bases). This CDR3 contains 15 residues. V was cut by 5 bases and J by 1 base, with 14 bases left in between. The germline gives CDR1 MNHNS, CDR2 SASEGT.

This clonotype has more than one count but fewer than ten. This chain uses TRBV6-1 with TRBJ1-4; unclear D gene. The germline gives CDR1 MNHNS, CDR2 SASEGT. V shed 6 bases and J shed 7 bases, with 12 bases lying between them. The CDR3 extends over 13 amino acids. The CDR3 loop is CASRFDPAEKLFF. CDR3 DNA: TGTGCCAGCAGATTCGACCCGGCTGAAAAACTGTTTTTT.

This clonotype was counted only a few times. J is TRBJ2-1 and V is TRBV10-3, with D perhaps matching TRBD2 (5 bases). The germline V gene has CDR1 ENHRY and CDR2 SYGVKD. Trimming took 0 bases from V and 0 from J, leaving 6 bases between them. CDR3 length: 15 residues. DNA for the CDR3: TGTGCCATCAGTGAGTCCGGGGTCTCCTACAATGAGCAGTTCTTC. It is translated as CAISESGVSYNEQFF.

This clonotype was observed many times. The gene calls are TRBV18 and TRBJ1-1; TRBD1 is a possible D gene (5 bases). The CDR3 sequence is 14 residues long. V was pared by 3 bases and J by 6 bases, with 14 bases between. CDR1 KGHSH and CDR2 LQKENI come from the germline V gene. CDR3 DNA: TGTGCCAGCTCACCGAAATTTGGGGCGGCTGAAGCTTTCTTT. As protein: CASSPKFGAAEAFF.

The chain combines TRBV20-1 with TRBJ1-1; D is uncertain. Trimming cost V 1 base and J 11 bases, with 11 bases left between them. CDR3 length equals 11 residues. Germline loops: CDR1 DFQATT, CDR2 SNEGSKA (reference sequence). Here the CDR3 reads CSARGHPGAFF. In DNA, the CDR3 is TGCAGTGCTAGAGGGCACCCGGGGGCTTTCTTT.

This clonotype was recorded a few times. The V gene is TRBV20-1, the J gene TRBJ2-3; 9 nucleotides match TRBD2. Germline loops: CDR1 DFQATT, CDR2 SNEGSKA (reference sequence). The CDR3 is 14 amino acids. V dropped 4 bases and J dropped 1; count of bases not matched to a gene: 3. CDR3 DNA sequence: TGCAGTGCTATGACTAGCGGTGGCACAGATACGCAGTATTTT. Its translation is CSAMTSGGTDTQYF.

The chain joins TRBV28 to TRBJ1-1, with a possible D match to TRBD1 (6 bases). There are 14 residues in the CDR3. V lost 8 bases and J 0 bases, leaving 13 bases between the germline ends. Germline-derived CDR1 and CDR2 are MDHEN and SYDVKM. CDR3 protein: CASGYQGLNTEAFF. CDR3 sequence (DNA): TGTGCCAGCGGCTACCAGGGGCTGAACACTGAAGCTTTCTTT.

V usage is TRBV6-9 and J usage is TRBJ2-1; D not certain. The germline V and J ends were trimmed by 3 bases and 5 bases, with 14 bases remaining between them. The germline V gene encodes CDR1 MNHGY and CDR2 SVAAGI. The CDR3 spans 15 residues. CDR3 DNA sequence: TGTGCCAGCAGTTACTACCAGTCCACCCACAATGAGCAGTTCTTC. It yields the protein CASSYYQSTHNEQFF.

The rearrangement links TRBV12-3 or TRBV12-4 to TRBJ2-1, with D hard to call. The CDR3 spans 12 residues. Trimming shortened V by 3 bases and J by 7 bases, and 7 bases separated the two germline ends. Written as DNA, the CDR3 is TGTGCCAGCAGTTTTTTCGAAAATGAGCAGTTCTTC. It encodes CASSFFENEQFF.

The chain is built from TRBV6-1 and TRBJ2-1; possible D gene TRBD2, 5 bases. Deletions cut 11 bases from V and 7 bases from J, with 21 bases between. This CDR3 has 14 amino acids. In germline, CDR1 is MNHNS, CDR2 SASEGT. The CDR3: CAAALRESWNEQFF. The CDR3 region has the DNA TGTGCCGCCGCCTTAAGGGAGAGTTGGAATGAGCAGTTCTTC.

The rearrangement links TRBV4-3 to TRBJ2-7, with D perhaps matching TRBD1 (5 bases). Germline V gives CDR1 LGHNA, CDR2 YSLEER. This CDR3 region has 16 residues. V lost 0 bases, J lost 1 base, and 13 bases lay in between. In nucleotides, the CDR3 is TGCGCCAGCAGCCAAGATTACAGGACGTCTTCCTACGAGCAGTACTTC. Translation: CASSQDYRTSSYEQYF.

This clonotype was recorded a few times. The rearrangement links TRBV24-1 to TRBJ1-1, with unresolved D. The germline CDR1 and CDR2 sequences are KGHDR and SFDVKD. V lost 5 bases, J lost 0 bases, and 9 bases lay in between. The CDR3 has 14 residues. The CDR3 nucleotides read TGTGCCACCAGTGGAAACAAATTGAACACTGAAGCTTTCTTT. Translation gives CATSGNKLNTEAFF.